This paragraph reports one T cell receptor beta chain. In this sample, this clonotype turned up a few times. Its antigen is currently not known. Base-call qualities are not available, and no considerably larger clone is one nucleotide away. Libraries came from RACE. TCRdb lists the instrument as NextSeq 500. During library preparation, unique molecular identifiers were attached to individual cDNA molecules so that TCRs could be counted quantitatively and reproducibly. From each blood RNA sample, both TCR alpha and TCR beta chains were sequenced. The original methods were these. The median number of TCRs per sample was approximately 93,000, ranging from about 20,000 to 750,000. V, J and CDR3 annotation of the TCR reads was carried out using the Decombinator software suite. Every sample was subsampled to the same number of TCRs (28,000) for the PS versus PT1 abundance plots. Expanded TCRs were defined as absent before sensitization and observed at least eight times at the 2-week time point. TCRdb cleaned the public reads at Q25 with fastp, built clones with MiXCR and kept in-frame beta chains. One record per CDR3 amino acid sequence lists the most common genes and DNA. TCRdb assigned the V and J calls; the authors' analysis was not used. The sample table holds about 360,000 distinct CDR3 sequences, of which more than 4.5% were seen once. In total, the top ten clones hold 2% to 2.5% of the sample.

The record originates from a study of human T cells and chemical hapten exposure (dated by TCRdb to the early 2020s). With regard to the full study: For sensitization, 2% DPC in acetone was applied to a roughly 2 cm by roughly 2 cm area of upper inner arm skin. Throughout the study period of around 25 weeks, patients also received therapeutic DPC doses to the scalp every week. Patch testing was performed on the upper back with Finn chambers containing 0.01% DPC, and the patch tests were scored after 6 days according to International Contact Dermatitis Research Group standards. Alopecia areata with under or over 50% scalp involvement, alopecia totalis and alopecia universalis were represented in the patient cohort, which was mostly female. Libraries were pooled for sequencing, and variation in per-sample TCR yields was attributed mainly to small differences in library volumes within the pool. This study followed changes in the peripheral blood TCR repertoire in vivo during primary and secondary sensitization of alopecia patients to the hapten diphenylcyclopropenone (DPC). Blood was sampled from patients pre-sensitization (week 0) and at 2, 6 and about 24 weeks after DPC sensitization. For TCR sequencing, blood came from over 25 alopecia patients at anywhere from one to four time points (pre-sensitization, 2, 6 and 24 weeks). The investigation overall reported the following: Because every patient had alopecia, a presumed autoimmune disease, the patients' immune response might differ from that of healthy individuals. After repeated subsampling, changes were observed in the strength of the expansion versus patch-test correlation and in the threshold at which the correlation became significant. A positive correlation was found between the number of PT1 expanded TCRs and patch test score, with significance reached at thresholds 8, 16 and 32 but not 4. Compared with pre-sensitization or healthy control sets, expanded TCRs formed significantly more large CDR3 similarity clusters, which is consistent with antigen-driven responses. No change with DPC sensitization was found in the number of TCRs above 1 in 1000 frequency, and no evidence of global repertoire structure alterations was found.

The sample's time point label, in plain terms: patch test 1, 2 weeks after DPC sensitization. The sample's treatment or condition label, decoded: therapeutic diphenylcyclopropenone sensitization with weekly scalp DPC. At every patch-test visit, the blood draw took place before the patch test was put on. Patients were considered eligible if aged 18 to 70, diagnosed with alopecia and deemed suitable for DPC therapy, and patients were excluded if pregnant. Total RNA was extracted from unfractionated whole blood collected in Tempus Blood RNA tubes. The CDR3, from cysteine to phenylalanine, totals 12 residues. Only the CDR3 region is kept as DNA, spanning 36 bases read in frame from base 1. The germline V gene (reference sequence) supplies CDR1 PRHDT and CDR2 FYEKMQ. V sheds 5 bases and J sheds 2 bases, leaving 7 bases between their ends.

The clonotype was recovered from a woman in her 50s with alopecia areata. Some clones in this sample may be carry-over from other donors' samples. Here the chain combines TRBV13 and TRBJ2-7, with an unclear D gene assignment. Here the sequenced sample was whole blood, taken in connection with sensitization to the hapten diphenylcyclopropenone (DPC). CDR3 protein: CASSIEAYEQYF. The nucleotide sequence reads as follows: TGTGCCAGCAGCATCGAGGCCTACGAGCAGTACTTC.